A single sample gave rise to the 27 T cell receptor beta chains below, sequenced in a study of CD8 T cells in ankylosing spondylitis. No antigen is known for these receptors. General observations from the study: What seemed typical of ankylosing spondylitis blood was a TCR beta motif built from under 10 highly homologous variants.

TCRdb called the 5' RACE reads again in MiXCR, with one record for every CDR3 protein. The sample contains about 420,000 distinct CDR3 sequences, around 24% of which appear only once. The sequenced material came from blood, either unsorted or a sorted T cell fraction (not recorded which). These receptors all stem from a male donor with ankylosing spondylitis.

This sequence joins TRBV6-1 and TRBJ1-3; D is unclear. Germline V gene data show CDR1 as MNHNS and CDR2 as SASEGT. The CDR3 loop spans 15 amino acids. Trimming left V 0 bases short and J 4 bases short, with 10 bases between. This CDR3 is CASSEALSTGNTIYF. For the CDR3, the DNA is TGTGCCAGCAGTGAAGCTTTAAGTACGGGAAACACCATATATTTT.

This clonotype has a handful of counts. This chain links TRBV3-1 with TRBJ2-5; D not resolved. The V and J ends lost 8 bases and 5 bases respectively, with 15 bases between them. Germline V lookup: CDR1 LGHDT, CDR2 YNNKEL (reference sequence). There are 13 residues in the CDR3. CDR3 sequence: CASGSPPAETQYF. CDR3 bases: TGTGCCAGCGGATCACCCCCGGCTGAGACCCAGTACTTC.

V gene TRBV30 combines with J gene TRBJ2-7; D is perhaps TRBD2 (6 bases). Germline CDR1 GTSNPN, CDR2 SVGIG (reference sequence). V was shortened by 3 bases and J by 0 bases, with 12 bases between the two germline ends. The CDR3 loop spans 14 amino acids. CDR3 protein: CAWRPGLTSYEQYF. CDR3 DNA: TGTGCCTGGAGGCCGGGACTGACCTCCTACGAGCAGTACTTC.

In this sample, this clonotype turned up a few times. This chain uses TRBV29-1 with TRBJ2-5; D assignment may be TRBD1 or TRBD2 (5 bases each). This CDR3 region has 13 residues. Trimming removed 6 bases at V and 5 bases at J, with 16 bases between. The germline V gene encodes CDR1 SQVTM and CDR2 ANQGSEA. Written as DNA, the CDR3 is TGCAGCGTGTTGGGGGACGGCAGGGAGACCCAGTACTTC. It specifies CSVLGDGRETQYF. Based on the CDR3 plus reference TRBV29-1 and TRBJ2-5, the full variable domain is SAVISQKPSRDICQRGTSLTIQCQVDSQVTMMFWYRQQPGQSLTLIATANQGSEATYESGFVIDKFPISRPNLTFSTLTVSNMSPEDSSIYLCSVLGDGRETQYFGPGTRLLVL.

The rearrangement joins TRBV14 to TRBJ1-1, with D uncertain. The V gene's germline CDR1 is SGHDN and CDR2 FVKESK. The V and J ends lost 5 bases and 4 bases respectively, with 20 bases between them. This CDR3 region has 16 residues. The CDR3 loop reads CASSSPGAPRGTEAFF. The CDR3, as DNA: TGTGCCAGCAGCTCTCCGGGTGCTCCTCGGGGCACTGAAGCTTTCTTT.

This clonotype occurred many times. This chain joins TRBV3-1 and TRBJ2-7, with D perhaps matching TRBD2 (5 bases). CDR1 and CDR2 (germline): LGHDT, YNNKEL (reference sequence). V dropped 2 bases and J dropped 0 bases, with 11 bases sitting between them. This CDR3 has 15 amino acids. The CDR3 is CASSQRGSGSYEQYF. CDR3 bases: TGTGCCAGCAGCCAACGGGGAAGTGGCTCCTACGAGCAGTACTTC.

There are a few counts of this clonotype. The rearrangement links TRBV20-1 to TRBJ2-7; D is perhaps TRBD1 or TRBD2 (5 bases each). Germline V gene data show CDR1 as DFQATT and CDR2 as SNEGSKA (reference sequence). The CDR3 runs 12 residues. Trimming removed 6 bases at V and 6 bases at J, with 15 bases between. CDR3 loop: CSASRDLGEQYF. CDR3 sequence (DNA): TGCAGTGCGAGCCGGGACCTGGGCGAGCAGTACTTC.

This clonotype has a handful of counts. The rearrangement links TRBV5-1 to TRBJ1-3; 9 bases align to TRBD1. V was clipped by 4 bases and J by 2 bases; unmatched bases: 7. This CDR3 has 16 amino acids. In germline, CDR1 is SGHRS, CDR2 YFSETQ. The CDR3 loop is CASSPSGTGPGNTIYF. CDR3 in DNA: TGCGCCAGCAGCCCAAGCGGGACAGGGCCTGGAAACACCATATATTTT. Looking up the rest from reference TRBV5-1 and TRBJ1-3 gives the full variable domain: KAGVTQTPRYLIKTRGQQVTLSCSPISGHRSVSWYQQTPGQGLQFLFEYFSETQRNKGNFPGRFSGRQFSNSRSEMNVSTLELGDSALYLCASSPSGTGPGNTIYFGEGSWLTVV.

This chain joins TRBV9 and TRBJ2-1; D is unclear. Trimming pared 4 bases from V and 3 bases from J, leaving 8 bases between. This CDR3 is built from 13 residues. The germline gives CDR1 SGDLS, CDR2 YYNGEE. CDR3 DNA sequence: TGTGCCAGCAGCTCTGACCACTACAATGAGCAGTTCTTC. Translated: CASSSDHYNEQFF.

The J gene is TRBJ2-7, the V gene TRBV2, with D possibly TRBD1 on 6 matching bases. The V gene's germline CDR1 is SNHLY and CDR2 FYNNEI. The CDR3 is 16 amino acids. V lost 6 bases and J 2 bases, leaving 20 bases between the germline ends. CDR3 sequence (DNA): TGTGCCAGCAGAGGTGGCAGGGGATGGGCCGCCTACGAGCAGTACTTC. Translated, it gives CASRGGRGWAAYEQYF.

The chain combines TRBV15 with TRBJ2-5; 8 positions agree with TRBD2. This CDR3 has 15 residues. With V trimmed by 3 bases and J by 1 base, 4 bases remained unmatched. Germline loops: CDR1 LNHNV, CDR2 YYDKDF (reference sequence). The CDR3 reads CATSSPGLGQETQYF. The CDR3 DNA reads TGTGCCACCAGCAGTCCGGGACTAGGCCAAGAGACCCAGTACTTC.

The chain links TRBV29-1 to TRBJ1-2; 9 positions agree with TRBD1. V was clipped by 7 bases and J by 4 bases; unmatched bases: 13. Germline loops: CDR1 SQVTM, CDR2 ANQGSEA. The CDR3 is made up of 15 amino acids. The CDR3 protein is CSAVPGQGPLYGYTF. The CDR3 region has the DNA TGCAGCGCCGTCCCGGGACAGGGCCCGCTCTATGGCTACACCTTC.

About this clonotype: A read error is likely, as this CDR3 ends without the conserved phenylalanine or tryptophan. No DNA is shown, since the ends of the CDR3 on it are uncertain; the CDR3 is the one TCRdb lists. The gene calls are TRBV6-1 and TRBJ2-7; TRBD1 is taken as the D call from the table, unchecked against the DNA. Per the germline V gene, CDR1 is MNHNS and CDR2 is SASEGT. The CDR3 spans 14 amino acids, including both terminal residues. CDR3 sequence: CASRNQQGQAFRGL.

This clonotype was seen more than once but under ten times. The V gene is TRBV5-1, the J gene TRBJ2-3; 9 positions agree with TRBD2. The CDR3 is 14 residues long. Germline V gene lookup returns CDR1 SGHRS and CDR2 YFSETQ. The V and J ends lost 4 bases and 5 bases, in that order; junction bases with no gene match: 5. CDR3 DNA sequence: TGCGCCAGCAGCGAACTAGCGGGCCGAGATACGCAGTATTTT. This gives the protein CASSELAGRDTQYF. Combining the CDR3 with reference TRBV5-1 and TRBJ2-3 gives the whole variable domain KAGVTQTPRYLIKTRGQQVTLSCSPISGHRSVSWYQQTPGQGLQFLFEYFSETQRNKGNFPGRFSGRQFSNSRSEMNVSTLELGDSALYLCASSELAGRDTQYFGPGTRLTVL.

The V and J genes are TRBV12-3 or TRBV12-4 and TRBJ2-7; no clear D. CDR3 length equals 12 residues. Trimming stripped 5 bases from V and 6 bases from J, with 11 bases between. This chain's CDR3 is CASSLLPSEQYF. Here the CDR3 DNA reads TGTGCCAGCAGTCTACTCCCTTCCGAGCAGTACTTC.

This rearrangement joins TRBV11-2 to TRBJ2-1; D call uncertain. The CDR3 is 13 residues long. Germline-derived CDR1 and CDR2 are SGHAT and FQNNGV. V was trimmed by 5 bases and J by 7 bases, leaving 12 bases between them. The CDR3 loop reads CASSGRVVNEQFF. The CDR3 bases are TGTGCCAGCAGCGGTCGGGTTGTGAATGAGCAGTTCTTC.

This clonotype has more than one count but fewer than ten. V is TRBV7-8 and J is TRBJ2-1; D gene unclear. This CDR3 comprises 15 residues. Trimming stripped 0 bases from V and 7 bases from J, with 13 bases between. Germline values: CDR1 SGHVS, CDR2 FQNEAQ. The CDR3 loop is CASSLAGYRWNEQFF. The CDR3 bases are TGTGCCAGCAGCTTAGCGGGATATAGGTGGAATGAGCAGTTCTTC.

For this clonotype: One junction end does not reproduce the germline sequence, and a read error may be involved. The chain is built from TRBV7-9 and TRBJ1-5; D ambiguous. The CDR3 spans 13 residues. The germline CDR1 and CDR2 sequences are SEHNR and FQNEAQ (reference sequence). The CDR3 here is CASSIAGDQPQHF. The DNA for the CDR3 is TGTGCCAGCAGCATAGCTGGCGATCAGCCCCAGCATTTT.

This chain joins TRBV12-3 or TRBV12-4 and TRBJ2-5; 9 bases agree with TRBD2. The ends lost 5 bases at V and 4 bases at J; junction bases unmatched: 8. The CDR3 sequence is 15 residues long. This chain's CDR3 is CASSPRLAGTETQYF. The CDR3 bases are TGTGCCAGCAGTCCGCGGCTAGCGGGAACAGAGACCCAGTACTTC.

V usage is TRBV29-1 and J usage is TRBJ2-1, with TRBD1 identical over 7 bases. The CDR3 spans 12 residues. The V and J ends lost 4 bases and 5 bases, in that order; junction bases with no gene match: 2. The germline gives CDR1 SQVTM, CDR2 ANQGSEA. CDR3 nucleotide sequence: TGCAGCGTTGGGGACAGCCACAATGAGCAGTTCTTC. This codes for CSVGDSHNEQFF.

Note on this clonotype: The limits of the CDR3 on the DNA are not certain, so only TCRdb's listed CDR3 is given. This chain links TRBV11-3 with TRBJ2-1; the table's D gene call, TRBD2, was not cross checked with the DNA. The CDR3 numbers 13 amino acids, ends counted. Germline V gives CDR1 SGHNT, CDR2 YENEEA. The chain's CDR3 is CASSLVAGGIRFF.

The V and J genes are TRBV11-1 and TRBJ2-1; 7 bases are shared with TRBD1. The germline CDR1 and CDR2 sequences are SGHAT and FQDESV (reference sequence). This CDR3 region has 18 residues. The V segment lost 5 bases and the J segment 4 bases; nucleotides outside the gene matches: 17. CDR3 sequence: CASSTGQAGHIGYNEQFF. CDR3 DNA: TGTGCCAGCAGCACTGGACAGGCCGGACATATAGGGTACAATGAGCAGTTCTTC.

The table lists this clonotype with a few counts. This chain connects TRBV7-9 to TRBJ2-5, with 7 bases aligning to TRBD1. Germline values: CDR1 SEHNR, CDR2 FQNEAQ (reference sequence). The J segment lost 5 bases and the V segment lost 5 bases, leaving 14 bases of the junction unmatched. CDR3 size: 16 residues. In nucleotides, the CDR3 is TGTGCCAGCAGCCCCGACAGGACAGGAATTTTGGAGACCCAGTACTTC. Its protein product is CASSPDRTGILETQYF.

This clonotype was recorded many times. This sequence joins TRBV20-1 and TRBJ1-2; the D is unclear. V lost 5 bases, J lost 1 base, and 17 bases lay in between. From germline, CDR1 is DFQATT and CDR2 SNEGSKA (reference sequence). This CDR3 spans 15 amino acids. The CDR3 DNA is TGCAGTGCTCGGACGCAAGCGGCTTATAACTATGGCTACACCTTC. It codes for CSARTQAAYNYGYTF.

This clonotype was counted between two and nine times. The chain uses TRBV6-1 and TRBJ2-1; 10 bases match TRBD2. Germline CDR1 MNHNS, CDR2 SASEGT. The V segment lost 6 bases and the J segment 5 bases; nucleotides outside the gene matches: 10. The CDR3 is 16 residues long. CDR3 sequence reads: CASRRTGTSADNEQFF. The CDR3 DNA reads as TGTGCCAGCAGACGTACCGGGACTAGCGCCGACAATGAGCAGTTCTTC.

This clonotype was counted a few times. The rearrangement joins TRBV10-3 to TRBJ1-1; a weak D match, TRBD1 (5 bases). The length of the CDR3 is 14 residues. V lost 4 bases to trimming and J lost 1 base, with 10 bases between them. The V gene's germline CDR1 is ENHRY and CDR2 SYGVKD. The CDR3 DNA reads TGTGCCATCAGTGCTGCAGGGAGGAACACTGAAGCTTTCTTT. It codes for CAISAAGRNTEAFF.

The rearrangement joins TRBV6-2 or TRBV6-3 to TRBJ2-6, with 12 bases matching TRBD2. Trimming removed 0 bases from V and 0 bases from J; junction bases left unmatched: 9. The germline gives CDR1 MNHEY, CDR2 SVGEGT. This CDR3 contains 21 residues. The CDR3: CASSYSTLRTSGVSGANVLTF. CDR3 coding DNA: TGTGCCAGCAGTTACTCGACACTCCGGACTAGCGGGGTCTCTGGGGCCAACGTCCTGACTTTC.